The T cell receptor beta chain described here comes from a study of T cells in Graves' hyperthyroidism and ophthalmopathy. Whole-study context: Any treatment followed the collection of peripheral blood at initial diagnosis.

Germline V gene sequence: CDR1 SNHLY, CDR2 FYNNEI. Deletions cut 6 bases from V and 4 bases from J, with 16 bases between. The CDR3 contains 14 residues. Graves' hyperthyroidism qualified as stable when ophthalmopathy did not progress within 18 months. Each diagnosis was grounded in clinical symptoms, serum thyroxine and TRAb, thyroid ultrasound, and orbital computed tomography. Amplification targeted TCR beta CDR3 regions from RNA transcripts. The TCR CDR3 first-round RT-PCR relied on the HTBI primer set. MiXCR, run by TCRdb on the multiplex PCR reads, gives a single entry per CDR3 protein. The sample includes over 150,000 distinct CDR3 sequences, roughly 17% seen only once; the top ten take over 45%. This clonotype was observed many times. The antigen remains unidentified. General study points: Most thyroid clonotypes with frequency above 0.001 were detected in blood.

The sequenced sample was blood. This chain connects TRBV2 to TRBJ2-7, with a tentative D call TRBD2 (5 bases). The TCR sequence derives from a woman between 50 and 59 years old with Graves' hyperthyroidism. The CDR3 loop is CASRLTLSGYEQYF. The DNA of the CDR3 is TGTGCCAGCAGGCTGACCCTATCGGGGTACGAGCAGTACTTC.